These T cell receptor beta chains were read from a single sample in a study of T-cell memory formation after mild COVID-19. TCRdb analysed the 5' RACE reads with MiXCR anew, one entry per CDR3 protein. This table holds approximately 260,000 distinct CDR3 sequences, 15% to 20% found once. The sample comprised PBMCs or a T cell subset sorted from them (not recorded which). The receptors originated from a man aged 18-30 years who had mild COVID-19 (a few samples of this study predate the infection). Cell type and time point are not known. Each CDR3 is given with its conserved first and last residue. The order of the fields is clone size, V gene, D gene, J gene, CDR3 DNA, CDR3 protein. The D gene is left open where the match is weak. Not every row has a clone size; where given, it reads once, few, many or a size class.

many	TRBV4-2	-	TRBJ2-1	TGTGCCAGCAGCCAAGATTCCCTTCTCAATGAGCAGTTCTTC	CASSQDSLLNEQFF
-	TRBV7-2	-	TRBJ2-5	TGTGCCAGCAACCCCTACCAGGAGACCCAGTACTTC	CASNPYQETQYF
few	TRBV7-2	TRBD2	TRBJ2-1	TGTGCCAGCAGCTTCGTAGCGGGCTCCCCCTACAATGAGCAGTTCTTC	CASSFVAGSPYNEQFF
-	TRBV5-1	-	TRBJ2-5	TGCGCCAGCAGCTTGTCGCTAGCTGATGAGACCCAGTACTTC	CASSLSLADETQYF
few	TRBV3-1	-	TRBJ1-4	TGTGCCAGCAGCCAAGATATTGCACAGGGAAATGAAAAACTGTTTTTT	CASSQDIAQGNEKLFF
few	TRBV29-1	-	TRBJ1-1	TGCAGCGTTAGCCCTGGGAACACTGAAGCTTTCTTT	CSVSPGNTEAFF
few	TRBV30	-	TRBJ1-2	TGTGCCTGGAGTGTACCCGGAGCTGGCTATGGCTACACCTTC	CAWSVPGAGYGYTF
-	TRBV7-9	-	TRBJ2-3	TGTGCCAGCAGCACCTACAGAGATACGCAGTATTTT	CASSTYRDTQYF
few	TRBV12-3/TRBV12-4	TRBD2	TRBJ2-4	TGTGCCAGCAGCACTAGCGGGGGGGTTTCGGCCAAAAACATTCAGTACTTC	CASSTSGGVSAKNIQYF
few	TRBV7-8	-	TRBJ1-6	TGTGCCAGCAGCTTGTCTATGATCACCCTCCACTTT	CASSLSMITLHF
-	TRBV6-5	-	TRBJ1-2	TGTGCCACCGGGGAAGCCCAAAACTATGGCTACACCTTC	CATGEAQNYGYTF
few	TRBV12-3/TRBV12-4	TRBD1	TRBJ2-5	TGTGCCAGCAGTTTTGAGGGGGCAAAGACCCAGTACTTC	CASSFEGAKTQYF
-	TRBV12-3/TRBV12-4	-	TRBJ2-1	TGTGCCAGCAGTCAGCGGCTTCTTTTAAAGCCCGGTGGGAATGAGCAGTTCTTC	CASSQRLLLKPGGNEQFF
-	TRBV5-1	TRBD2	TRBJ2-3	TGCGCCAGCAGCTTGGACTTCTTGGGGGGGAGCACAGATACGCAGTATTTT	CASSLDFLGGSTDTQYF
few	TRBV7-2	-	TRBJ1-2	TGTGCCAGCAGCCAGGACAGCCGGACTAACTATGGCTACACCTTC	CASSQDSRTNYGYTF
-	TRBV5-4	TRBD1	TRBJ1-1	TGTGCCAGCAGCTACCGGACAGGGAGTACCACTGAAGCTTTCTTT	CASSYRTGSTTEAFF
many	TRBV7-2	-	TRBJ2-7	TGTGCCAGCAGCTTCGACGGGTCCTACGAGCAGTACTTC	CASSFDGSYEQYF
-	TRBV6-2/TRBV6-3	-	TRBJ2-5	TGTGCCAGCAGTTATCCCAACGTGCAAGAGACCCAGTACTTC	CASSYPNVQETQYF
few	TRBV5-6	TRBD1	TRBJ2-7	TGTGCCAGCAGCACGGGACAGTCCCCTTCCTACGAGCAGTACTTC	CASSTGQSPSYEQYF
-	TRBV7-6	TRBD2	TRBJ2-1	TGTGCCAGCAGCCCCGAGACTAGCGGGGCCTATGAGCAGTTCTTC	CASSPETSGAYEQFF
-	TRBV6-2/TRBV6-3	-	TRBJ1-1	TGTGCCAGCAGTTACTCGTCAGAGGGGTTGCGGAACACTGAAGCTTTCTTT	CASSYSSEGLRNTEAFF
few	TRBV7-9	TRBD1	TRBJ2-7	TGTGCCAGCAGCGACCAGGCCAGGGGGTCAACCTACGAGCAGTACTTC	CASSDQARGSTYEQYF
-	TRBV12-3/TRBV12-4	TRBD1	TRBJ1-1	TGTGCCAGCACCACGACAGGGGGTGACACTGAAGCTTTCTTT	CASTTTGGDTEAFF
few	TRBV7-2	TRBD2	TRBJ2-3	TGTGCCAGCAGCTTTCCAGCGGGGGGCACAGATACGCAGTATTTT	CASSFPAGGTDTQYF
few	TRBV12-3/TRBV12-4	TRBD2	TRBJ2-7	TGTGCCAGCAGTATCGGGCGGGGGGACGAGCAGTACTTC	CASSIGRGDEQYF
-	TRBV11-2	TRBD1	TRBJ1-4	TGTGCCAGCAGCCTTAGGACAGGCACAACTAATGAAAAACTGTTTTTT	CASSLRTGTTNEKLFF
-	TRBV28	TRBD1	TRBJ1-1	TGTGCCAGCAGCCCCCCGGCGGGACAGGGTTTCACTGAAGCTTTCTTT	CASSPPAGQGFTEAFF
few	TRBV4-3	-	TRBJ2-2	TGCGCCAGCAGCCGACGCGGACACACCGGGGAGCTGTTTTTT	CASSRRGHTGELFF
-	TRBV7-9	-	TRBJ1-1	TGTGCCAGCAGCTTAGCCAGGACTAACACTGAAGCTTTCTTT	CASSLARTNTEAFF
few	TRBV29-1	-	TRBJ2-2	TGCAGCGTTGACGAGGGGAACACCGGGGAGCTGTTTTTT	CSVDEGNTGELFF
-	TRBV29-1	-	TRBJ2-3	TGCAGCGTTGAAACCGGGGGGCATTCGGGGGATACGCAGTATTTT	CSVETGGHSGDTQYF
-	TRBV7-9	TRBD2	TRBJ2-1	TGTGCCAGCAGCCCTCGTATAGCGGGGGGACCTTACAATGAGCAGTTCTTC	CASSPRIAGGPYNEQFF
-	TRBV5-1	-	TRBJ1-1	TGCGCCAGCAGCCGAGGACGGCGGGACACTGAAGCTTTCTTT	CASSRGRRDTEAFF
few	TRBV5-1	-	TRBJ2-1	TGCGCCAGCAGCAAGATCCACATTCAGGGTGGGCCGAATGAGCAGTTCTTC	CASSKIHIQGGPNEQFF
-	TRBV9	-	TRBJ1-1	TGTGCCAGCAGCATAAAAAGCGGTAGGGACACTGAAGCTTTCTTT	CASSIKSGRDTEAFF
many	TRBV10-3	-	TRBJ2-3	TGTGCCATCACCTCTGGGGGGGGGCCCCCCGATACGCAGTATTTT	CAITSGGGPPDTQYF
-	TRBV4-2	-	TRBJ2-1	TGTGCCAGCAGCCAAGCGCAGTACAATGAGCAGTTCTTC	CASSQAQYNEQFF
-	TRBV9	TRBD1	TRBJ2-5	TGTGCCAGCAGCGTAGGCGGACAGGGCGGGGAGACCCAGTACTTC	CASSVGGQGGETQYF
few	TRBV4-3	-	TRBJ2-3	TGCGCCAGCAGCCAAGATTGGAGACTAGTCACAGATACGCAGTATTTT	CASSQDWRLVTDTQYF
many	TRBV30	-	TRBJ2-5	TGTGCCTGGAATCAGGAAGAGACCCAGTACTTC	CAWNQEETQYF